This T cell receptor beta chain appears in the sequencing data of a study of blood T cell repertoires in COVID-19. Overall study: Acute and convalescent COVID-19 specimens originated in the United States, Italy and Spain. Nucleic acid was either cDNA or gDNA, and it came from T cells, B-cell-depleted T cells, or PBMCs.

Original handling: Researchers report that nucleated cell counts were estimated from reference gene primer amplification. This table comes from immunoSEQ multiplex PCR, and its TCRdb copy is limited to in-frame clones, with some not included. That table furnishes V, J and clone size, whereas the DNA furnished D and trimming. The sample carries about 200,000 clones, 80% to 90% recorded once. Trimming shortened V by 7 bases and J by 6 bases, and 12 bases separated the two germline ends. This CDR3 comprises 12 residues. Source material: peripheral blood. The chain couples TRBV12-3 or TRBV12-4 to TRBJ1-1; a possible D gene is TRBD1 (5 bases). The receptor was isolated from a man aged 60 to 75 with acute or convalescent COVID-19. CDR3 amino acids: CASMKGPAEAFF. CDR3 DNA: TGTGCCAGCATGAAGGGGCCCGCTGAAGCTTTCTTT.